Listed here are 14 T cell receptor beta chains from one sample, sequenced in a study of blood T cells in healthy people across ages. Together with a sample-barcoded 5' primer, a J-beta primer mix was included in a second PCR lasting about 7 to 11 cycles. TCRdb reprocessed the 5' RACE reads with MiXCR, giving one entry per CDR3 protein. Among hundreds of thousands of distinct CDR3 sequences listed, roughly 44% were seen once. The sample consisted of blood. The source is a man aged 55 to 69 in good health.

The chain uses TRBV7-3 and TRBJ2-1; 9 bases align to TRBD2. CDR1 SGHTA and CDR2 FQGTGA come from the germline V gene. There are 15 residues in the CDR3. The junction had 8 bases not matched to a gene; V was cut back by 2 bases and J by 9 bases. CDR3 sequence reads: CASSLLGAGGSEQFF. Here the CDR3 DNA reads TGTGCCAGCAGCTTACTTGGGGCGGGGGGGAGTGAGCAGTTCTTC. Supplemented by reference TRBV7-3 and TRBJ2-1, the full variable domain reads GAGVSQTPSNKVTEKGKYVELRCDPISGHTALYWYRQSLGQGPEFLIYFQGTGAADDSGLPNDRFFAVRPEGSVSTLKIQRTERGDSAVYLCASSLLGAGGSEQFFGPGTRLTVL.

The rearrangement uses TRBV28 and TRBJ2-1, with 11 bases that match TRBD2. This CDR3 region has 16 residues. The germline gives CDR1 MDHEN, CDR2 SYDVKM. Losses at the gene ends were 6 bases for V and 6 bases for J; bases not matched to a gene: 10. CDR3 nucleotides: TGTGCCAGCAGGGGAGTAGCGGGGGGGCCGAGCAATGAGCAGTTCTTC. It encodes CASRGVAGGPSNEQFF.

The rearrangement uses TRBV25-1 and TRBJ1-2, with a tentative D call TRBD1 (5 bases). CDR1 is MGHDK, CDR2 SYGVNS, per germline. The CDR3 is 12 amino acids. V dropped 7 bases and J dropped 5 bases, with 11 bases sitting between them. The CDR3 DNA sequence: TGTGCCAGCAATCAGGGTGATTATGGCTACACCTTC. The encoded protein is CASNQGDYGYTF.

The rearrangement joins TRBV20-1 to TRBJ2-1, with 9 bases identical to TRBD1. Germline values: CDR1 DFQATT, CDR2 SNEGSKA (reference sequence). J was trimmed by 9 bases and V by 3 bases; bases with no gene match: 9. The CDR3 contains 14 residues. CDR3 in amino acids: CSARWDRDFAEQFF. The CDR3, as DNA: TGCAGTGCTAGGTGGGACAGGGATTTTGCTGAGCAGTTCTTC.

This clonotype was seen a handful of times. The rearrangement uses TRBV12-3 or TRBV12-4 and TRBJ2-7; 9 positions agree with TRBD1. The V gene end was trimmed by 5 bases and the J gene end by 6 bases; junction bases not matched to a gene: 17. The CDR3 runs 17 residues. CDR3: CASSLRGPGQGQGEQYF. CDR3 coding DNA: TGTGCCAGCAGTCTACGAGGGCCGGGACAGGGTCAAGGCGAGCAGTACTTC.

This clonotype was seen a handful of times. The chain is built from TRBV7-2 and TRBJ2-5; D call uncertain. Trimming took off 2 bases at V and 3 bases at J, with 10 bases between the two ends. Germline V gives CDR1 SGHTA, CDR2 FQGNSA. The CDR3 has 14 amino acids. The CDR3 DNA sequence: TGTGCCAGCAGCTTATGGGGAAGTGAAGAGACCCAGTACTTC. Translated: CASSLWGSEETQYF.

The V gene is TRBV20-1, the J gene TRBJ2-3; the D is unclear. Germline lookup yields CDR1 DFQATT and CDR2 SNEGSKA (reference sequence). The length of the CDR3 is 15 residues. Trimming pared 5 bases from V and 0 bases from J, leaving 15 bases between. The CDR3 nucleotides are TGCAGTGCTCCGCCCGGGTTCTCTAGCACAGATACGCAGTATTTT. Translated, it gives CSAPPGFSSTDTQYF.

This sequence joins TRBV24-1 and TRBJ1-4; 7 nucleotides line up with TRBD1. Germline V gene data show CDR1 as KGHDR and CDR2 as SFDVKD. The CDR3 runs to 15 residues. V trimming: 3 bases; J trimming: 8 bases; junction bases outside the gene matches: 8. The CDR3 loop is CATSDGGQGGEKLFF. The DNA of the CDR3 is TGTGCCACCAGTGATGGCGGTCAGGGGGGCGAAAAACTGTTTTTT.

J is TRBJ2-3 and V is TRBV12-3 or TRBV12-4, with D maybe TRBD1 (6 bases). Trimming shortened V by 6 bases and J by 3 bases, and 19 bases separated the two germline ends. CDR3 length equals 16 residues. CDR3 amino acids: CASSPKQLDRTDTQYF. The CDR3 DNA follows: TGTGCCAGCAGCCCTAAGCAACTAGACAGGACAGATACGCAGTATTTT.

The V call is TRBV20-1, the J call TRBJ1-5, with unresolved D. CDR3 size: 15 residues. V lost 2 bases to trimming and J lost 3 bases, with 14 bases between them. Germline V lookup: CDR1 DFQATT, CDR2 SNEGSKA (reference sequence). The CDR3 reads CSARPPKIDNQPQHF. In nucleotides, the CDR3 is TGCAGTGCTAGACCCCCAAAAATAGACAATCAGCCCCAGCATTTT.

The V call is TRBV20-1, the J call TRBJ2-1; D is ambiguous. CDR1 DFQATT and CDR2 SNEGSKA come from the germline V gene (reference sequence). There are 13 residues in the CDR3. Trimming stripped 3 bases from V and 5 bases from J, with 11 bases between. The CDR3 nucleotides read TGCAGTGCTAGGGGTTGGATGCACAATGAGCAGTTCTTC. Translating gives CSARGWMHNEQFF.

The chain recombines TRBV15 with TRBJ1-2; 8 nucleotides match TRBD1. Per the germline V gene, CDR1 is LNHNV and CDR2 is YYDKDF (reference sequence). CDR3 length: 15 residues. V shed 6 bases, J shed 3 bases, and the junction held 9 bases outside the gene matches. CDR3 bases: TGTGCCACCAGAGCCGGGCAGGGGGCTTACTATGGCTACACCTTC. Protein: CATRAGQGAYYGYTF.

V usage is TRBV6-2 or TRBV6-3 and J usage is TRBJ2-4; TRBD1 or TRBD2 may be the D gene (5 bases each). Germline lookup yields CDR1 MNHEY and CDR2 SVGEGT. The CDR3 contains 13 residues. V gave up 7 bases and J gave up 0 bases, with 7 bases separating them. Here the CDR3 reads CASTGTAKNIQYF. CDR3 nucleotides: TGTGCCAGCACAGGGACAGCCAAAAACATTCAGTACTTC.

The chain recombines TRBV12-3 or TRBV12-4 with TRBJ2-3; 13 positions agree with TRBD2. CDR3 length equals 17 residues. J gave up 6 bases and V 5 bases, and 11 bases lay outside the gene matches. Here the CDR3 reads CASSPQLAGGLLDTQYF. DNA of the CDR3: TGTGCCAGCAGTCCACAACTAGCGGGGGGGCTCTTGGATACGCAGTATTTT.